The 6 T cell receptor beta chains reported below all come from one sample, sequenced in a study of cytomegalovirus exposure and HLA in healthy donors. 60 Vbeta and 13 Jbeta primers were used in PCR. Sequencing used immunoSEQ multiplex PCR; TCRdb keeps in-frame clones, though not all of them. The sample holds some 170,000 clones, 72% seen once. The sample consisted of PBMCs. Receptors originate from a human donor in good health.

This clone was counted once. V gene TRBV27 combines with J gene TRBJ1-6; the match to TRBD1 covers 7 bases. J gave up 7 bases and V 6 bases, and 6 bases lay outside the gene matches. CDR3 length: 14 residues. From germline, CDR1 is MNHEY and CDR2 SMNVEV (reference sequence). The CDR3: CASSPGQHNSPLHF. The CDR3 coding sequence is TGTGCCAGCAGCCCGGGACAGCACAATTCACCCCTCCACTTT.

The chain is built from TRBV10-3 and TRBJ2-2; 12 positions match TRBD2. With 6 bases clipped from V and 10 bases from J, the junction kept 12 bases outside the gene matches. The CDR3 runs to 16 residues. Germline V gene data show CDR1 as ENHRY and CDR2 as SYGVKD. CDR3 in amino acids: CAISKGLAGGGEELFF. The DNA for the CDR3 is TGTGCCATCAGCAAGGGACTAGCGGGCGGGGGAGAGGAGCTGTTTTTT.

The chain combines TRBV9 with TRBJ2-1; 12 bases are shared with TRBD2. The CDR3 has 20 residues. The V and J ends lost 0 bases and 7 bases, in that order; junction bases with no gene match: 17. The V gene's germline CDR1 is SGDLS and CDR2 YYNGEE. The CDR3 coding sequence is TGTGCCAGCAGCGTAGCCCCCCCAAGGGGTCTAGCGGGGGGGCGGAATGAGCAGTTCTTC. As protein: CASSVAPPRGLAGGRNEQFF.

The chain links TRBV11-2 to TRBJ1-6; TRBD1 is a possible D gene (6 bases). Trimming shortened V by 5 bases and J by 14 bases, and 28 bases separated the two germline ends. The germline V gene encodes CDR1 SGHAT and CDR2 FQNNGV. The CDR3 spans 17 residues. This CDR3 is CASSLSRLGTPFGSLHF. The CDR3 bases are TGTGCCAGCAGCCTATCGCGTCTGGGGACACCCTTTGGGTCCCTCCACTTT.

Note on this clone: The sample carries other DNA sequences with the same CDR3. The chain uses TRBV27 and TRBJ1-3; maybe TRBD1 (5 bases). The CDR3 is 14 amino acids. Germline-derived CDR1 and CDR2 are MNHEY and SMNVEV (reference sequence). Deletions cut 2 bases from V and 1 base from J, with 6 bases between. The CDR3 is CASSLRGSGNTIYF. CDR3 DNA: TGTGCCAGCAGTTTAAGGGGTTCTGGAAACACCATATATTTT.

The chain employs TRBV6-4 and TRBJ2-3, with 8 bases matching TRBD2. The CDR3 extends over 15 amino acids. The germline CDR1 and CDR2 sequences are MRHNA and SNTAGT. The J segment lost 7 bases and the V segment lost 4 bases, leaving 10 bases of the junction unmatched. CDR3 residues: CASSVFRGGDYTQYF. CDR3 in DNA: TGTGCCAGCAGTGTTTTCCGGGGGGGCGACTATACGCAGTATTTT.